These T cell receptor beta chains were read from a single sample in a study of blood T cells in healthy people across ages. TCRdb re-derived calls from the 5' RACE reads in MiXCR, one entry per CDR3 protein. Of around 2 million distinct CDR3 sequences listed, roughly 43% are singletons. The specimen was blood. The receptors originated from a human donor in good health. Each CDR3 is given with its conserved first and last residue. A D gene is named only where the DNA matches it firmly. Clone sizes are given selectively: once, few, many, or a class where the clone is expanded.

>TRBV29-1|TRBJ2-7|TRBD2|NA
CSVQLAGYEQYF
TGCAGCGTCCAACTAGCGGGGTACGAGCAGTACTTC
>TRBV6-5|TRBJ1-5|NA|many
CASSYSGEGQPQHF
TGTGCCAGCAGTTACTCAGGGGAGGGTCAGCCCCAGCATTTT
>TRBV4-1|TRBJ1-1|NA|NA
CASSQPGDTEAFF
TGCGCCAGCAGCCAACCAGGGGACACTGAAGCTTTCTTT
>TRBV3-1|TRBJ2-5|NA|NA
CASSQPGRGEQYF
TGTGCCAGCAGCCAACCGGGACGTGGAGAGCAGTACTTC
>TRBV12-3/TRBV12-4|TRBJ2-7|NA|few
CASSVGWTSYEQYF
TGTGCCAGCAGCGTCGGTTGGACTTCCTACGAGCAGTACTTC
>TRBV7-8|TRBJ2-7|NA|few
CASSLTDFNSYEQYF
TGTGCCAGCAGCCTGACCGACTTCAACTCCTACGAGCAGTACTTC
>TRBV9|TRBJ2-7|NA|few
CASSIGGPTCEQYF
TGTGCCAGCAGCATCGGAGGGCCCACCTGCGAGCAGTACTTC
>TRBV7-2|TRBJ2-3|NA|few
CASSFSAFSDTQYF
TGTGCCAGCAGCTTCTCCGCCTTTTCGGATACGCAGTATTTT
>TRBV15|TRBJ2-7|NA|few
CATSRVEDDYEQYF
TGTGCCACCAGCAGAGTCGAGGACGATTACGAGCAGTACTTC
>TRBV4-2|TRBJ1-6|NA|few
CASSQVTRGKAPLHF
TGTGCCAGCAGCCAAGTTACCAGGGGCAAGGCACCCCTCCACTTT
>TRBV29-1|TRBJ2-3|TRBD2|once
CSVEGASSLAGVDTQYF
TGCAGCGTTGAAGGGGCCTCGTCCCTAGCGGGGGTAGATACGCAGTATTTT
>TRBV3-1|TRBJ2-4|NA|NA
CASSQEGRFRGEQYF
TGTGCCAGCAGCCAAGAAGGTCGGTTTCGTGGGGAGCAGTACTTC
>TRBV4-3|TRBJ1-2|NA|NA
CASSRKQEGYGYTF
TGCGCCAGCAGCCGAAAACAAGAGGGCTATGGCTACACCTTC
>TRBV20-1|TRBJ2-4|NA|few
CSASHPGLPGNIQYF
TGCAGTGCTAGTCACCCCGGCCTCCCGGGAAACATTCAGTACTTC
>TRBV20-1|TRBJ2-6|NA|NA
CSTRDDSGTGANVLTF
TGCAGTACTAGAGACGACTCCGGGACAGGGGCCAACGTCCTGACTTTC
>TRBV4-1|TRBJ2-1|NA|few
CASSQVSRDEQFF
TGCGCCAGCAGCCAAGTCTCTCGTGATGAGCAGTTCTTC
>TRBV20-1|TRBJ2-7|NA|NA
CSASLAGSPLPSYEQYF
TGCAGTGCTAGCCTGGCAGGGAGTCCCTTACCCTCCTACGAGCAGTACTTC
>TRBV3-1|TRBJ2-1|TRBD2|NA
CASSPNGGGAGNEQFF
TGTGCCAGCAGCCCTAATGGCGGGGGGGCCGGGAATGAGCAGTTCTTC
>TRBV24-1|TRBJ2-7|NA|few
CATSGRGRYEQYF
TGTGCCACCAGTGGGAGGGGACGCTACGAGCAGTACTTC
>TRBV4-3|TRBJ1-5|TRBD1|NA
CASSQDVDRGQPQHF
TGCGCCAGCAGCCAAGATGTGGACAGGGGACAGCCCCAGCATTTT
>TRBV4-1|TRBJ2-7|NA|NA
CASSQEAPPYEQYF
TGCGCCAGCAGCCAAGAGGCCCCTCCCTACGAGCAGTACTTC
>TRBV29-1|TRBJ1-2|NA|few
CSVGIGNNYGYTF
TGCAGCGTTGGGATTGGGAACAACTATGGCTACACCTTC
>TRBV7-2|TRBJ2-1|TRBD2|NA
CASSLAIAGAHYNEQFF
TGTGCCAGCAGCTTAGCTATAGCGGGGGCCCATTACAATGAGCAGTTCTTC